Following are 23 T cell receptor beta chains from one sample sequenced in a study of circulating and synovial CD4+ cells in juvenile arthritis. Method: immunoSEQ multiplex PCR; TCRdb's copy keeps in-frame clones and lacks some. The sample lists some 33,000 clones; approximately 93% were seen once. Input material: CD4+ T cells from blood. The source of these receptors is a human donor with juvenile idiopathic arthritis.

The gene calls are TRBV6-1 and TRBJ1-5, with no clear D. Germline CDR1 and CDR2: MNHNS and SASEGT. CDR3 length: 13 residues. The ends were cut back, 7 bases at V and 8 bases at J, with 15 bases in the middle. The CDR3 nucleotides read TGTGCCAGCAACGCCCGGTTTCGGGAGCCCCAGCATTTT. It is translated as CASNARFREPQHF.

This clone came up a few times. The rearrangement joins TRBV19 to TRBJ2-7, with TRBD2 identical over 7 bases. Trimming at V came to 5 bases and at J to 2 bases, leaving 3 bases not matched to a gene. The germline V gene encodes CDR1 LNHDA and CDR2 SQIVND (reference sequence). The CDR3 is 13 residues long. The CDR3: CASSAGGTYEQYF. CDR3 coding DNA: TGTGCCAGTAGTGCCGGGGGGACCTACGAGCAGTACTTC.

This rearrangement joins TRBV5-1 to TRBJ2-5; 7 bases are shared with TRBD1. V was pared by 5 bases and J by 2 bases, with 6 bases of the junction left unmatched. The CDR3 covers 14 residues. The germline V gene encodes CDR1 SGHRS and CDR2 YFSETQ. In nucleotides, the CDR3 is TGCGCCAGCAGTGCCGGGACAGTACAAGAGACCCAGTACTTC. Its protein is CASSAGTVQETQYF.

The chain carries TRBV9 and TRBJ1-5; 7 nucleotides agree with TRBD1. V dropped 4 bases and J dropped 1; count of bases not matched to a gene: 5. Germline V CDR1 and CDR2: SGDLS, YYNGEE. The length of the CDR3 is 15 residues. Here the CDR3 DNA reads TGTGCCAGCAGCCACAGGGGACTGAGCAATCAGCCCCAGCATTTT. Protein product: CASSHRGLSNQPQHF.

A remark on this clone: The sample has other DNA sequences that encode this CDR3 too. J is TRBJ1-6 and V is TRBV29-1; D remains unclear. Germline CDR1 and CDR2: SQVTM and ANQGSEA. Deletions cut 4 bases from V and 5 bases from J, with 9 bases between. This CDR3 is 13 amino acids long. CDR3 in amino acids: CSVGGGHNSPLHF. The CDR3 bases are TGCAGCGTTGGAGGCGGTCATAATTCACCCCTCCACTTT.

The DNA of the CDR3 is TGTGCCAGCTCACCCCTACAGGGGCGTAACACTGAAGCTTTCTTT. It yields the protein CASSPLQGRNTEAFF. The chain links TRBV18 to TRBJ1-1, with 7 bases that match TRBD1. Germline-derived CDR1 and CDR2 are KGHSH and LQKENI. Trimming at V came to 3 bases and at J to 2 bases, leaving 6 bases not matched to a gene. This CDR3 has 15 residues.

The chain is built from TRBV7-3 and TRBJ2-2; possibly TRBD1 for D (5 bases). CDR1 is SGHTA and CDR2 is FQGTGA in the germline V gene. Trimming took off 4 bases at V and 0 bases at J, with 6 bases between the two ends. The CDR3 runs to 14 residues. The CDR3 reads CASSWGSNTGELFF. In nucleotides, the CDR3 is TGTGCCAGCAGCTGGGGCTCGAACACCGGGGAGCTGTTTTTT.

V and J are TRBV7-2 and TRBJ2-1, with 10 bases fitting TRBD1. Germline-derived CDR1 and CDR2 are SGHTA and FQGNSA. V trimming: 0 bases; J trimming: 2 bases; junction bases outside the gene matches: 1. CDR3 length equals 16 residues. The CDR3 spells CASSLAGTGAYNEQFF. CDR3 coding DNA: TGTGCCAGCAGCTTAGCAGGGACAGGGGCCTACAATGAGCAGTTCTTC.

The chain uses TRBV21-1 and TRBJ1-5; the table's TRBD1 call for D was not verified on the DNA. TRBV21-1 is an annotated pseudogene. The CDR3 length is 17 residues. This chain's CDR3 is CAREYGTELYSNQPQHF. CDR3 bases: TGTGCCAGAGAGTACGGGACAGAACTATATAGCAATCAGCCCCAGCATTTT.

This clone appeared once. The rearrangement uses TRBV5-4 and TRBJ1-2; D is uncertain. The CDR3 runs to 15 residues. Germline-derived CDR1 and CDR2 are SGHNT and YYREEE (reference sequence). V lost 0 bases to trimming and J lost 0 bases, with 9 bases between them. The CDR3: CASSLVQSANYGYTF. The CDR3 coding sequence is TGTGCCAGCAGCTTGGTTCAAAGCGCTAACTATGGCTACACCTTC.

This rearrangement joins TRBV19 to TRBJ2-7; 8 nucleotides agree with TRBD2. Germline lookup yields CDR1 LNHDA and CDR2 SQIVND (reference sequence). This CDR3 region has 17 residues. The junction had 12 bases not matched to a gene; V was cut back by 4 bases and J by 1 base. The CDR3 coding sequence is TGTGCCAGTAGTAGTCCAGCGGGGGTTCCTACATCCTACGAGCAGTACTTC. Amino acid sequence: CASSSPAGVPTSYEQYF.

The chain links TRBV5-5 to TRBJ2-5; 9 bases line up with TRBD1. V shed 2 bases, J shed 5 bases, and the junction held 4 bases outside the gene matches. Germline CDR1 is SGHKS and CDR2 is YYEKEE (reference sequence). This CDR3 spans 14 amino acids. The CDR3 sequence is CASSLQGARETQYF. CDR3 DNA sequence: TGTGCCAGCAGCTTACAGGGGGCGAGGGAGACCCAGTACTTC.

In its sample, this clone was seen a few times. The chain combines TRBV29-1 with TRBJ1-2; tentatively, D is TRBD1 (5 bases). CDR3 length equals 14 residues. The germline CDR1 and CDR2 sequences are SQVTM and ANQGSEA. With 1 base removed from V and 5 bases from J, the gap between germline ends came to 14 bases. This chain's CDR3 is CSVEALGAGYGYTF. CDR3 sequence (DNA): TGCAGCGTTGAAGCCCTCGGGGCGGGGTATGGCTACACCTTC.

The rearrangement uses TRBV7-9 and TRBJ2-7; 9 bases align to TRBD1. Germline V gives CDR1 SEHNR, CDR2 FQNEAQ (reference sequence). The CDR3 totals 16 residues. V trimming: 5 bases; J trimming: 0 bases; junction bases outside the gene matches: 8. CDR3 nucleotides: TGTGCCAGCAGCCCCCTGGGACAGGGAAGCTCCTACGAGCAGTACTTC. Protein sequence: CASSPLGQGSSYEQYF.

The CDR3 sequence: CASSLSETGKGEDQPQHF. CDR3 nucleotide sequence: TGTGCCAGCAGCTTATCCGAGACAGGGAAGGGGGAGGATCAGCCCCAGCATTTT. The genes are TRBV7-8 and TRBJ1-5; 7 bases line up with TRBD1. V lost 2 bases, J lost 5 bases, and 15 bases stayed unmatched. The CDR3 contains 18 residues. Germline CDR1 SGHVS, CDR2 FQNEAQ.

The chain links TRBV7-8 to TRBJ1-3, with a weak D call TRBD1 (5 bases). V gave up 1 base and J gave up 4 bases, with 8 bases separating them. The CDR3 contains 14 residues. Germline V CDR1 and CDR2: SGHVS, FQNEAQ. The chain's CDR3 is CASSLVYRGNTIYF. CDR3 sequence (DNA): TGTGCCAGCAGCTTAGTGTACAGGGGAAACACCATATATTTT. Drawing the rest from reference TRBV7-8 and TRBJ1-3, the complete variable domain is GAGVSQSPRYKVAKRGQDVALRCDPISGHVSLFWYQQALGQGPEFLTYFQNEAQLDKSGLPSDRFFAERPEGSVSTLKIQRTQQEDSAVYLCASSLVYRGNTIYFGEGSWLTVV.

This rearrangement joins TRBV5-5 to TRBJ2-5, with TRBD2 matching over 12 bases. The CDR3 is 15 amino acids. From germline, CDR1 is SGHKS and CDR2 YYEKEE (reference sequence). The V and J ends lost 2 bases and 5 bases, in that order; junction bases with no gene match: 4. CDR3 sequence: CASSFPSGGAETQYF. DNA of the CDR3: TGTGCCAGCAGCTTCCCTAGCGGGGGGGCTGAGACCCAGTACTTC.

This CDR3 reads CASSLVQTYEQYF. For the CDR3, the DNA is TGTGCCAGCAGCTTAGTCCAAACCTACGAGCAGTACTTC. This chain joins TRBV11-1 and TRBJ2-7; D is ambiguous. This CDR3 is 13 amino acids long. V shed 1 base and J shed 2 bases, with 6 bases lying between them. CDR1 is SGHAT, CDR2 FQDESV, per germline (reference sequence).

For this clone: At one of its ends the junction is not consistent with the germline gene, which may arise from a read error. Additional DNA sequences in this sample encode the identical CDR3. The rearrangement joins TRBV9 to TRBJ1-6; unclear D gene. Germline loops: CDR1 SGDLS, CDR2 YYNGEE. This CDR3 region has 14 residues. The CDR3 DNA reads TGTGCCAGCAGGGGCGGTGAGGGTAATTCCCCCCTCCACTTT. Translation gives CASRGGEGNSPLHF. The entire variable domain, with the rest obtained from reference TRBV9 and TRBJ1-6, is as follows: DSGVTQTPKHLITATGQRVTLRCSPRSGDLSVYWYQQSLDQGLQFLIQYYNGEERAKGNILERFSAQQFPDLHSELNLSSLELGDSALYFCASRGGEGNSPLHFGNGTRLTVT.

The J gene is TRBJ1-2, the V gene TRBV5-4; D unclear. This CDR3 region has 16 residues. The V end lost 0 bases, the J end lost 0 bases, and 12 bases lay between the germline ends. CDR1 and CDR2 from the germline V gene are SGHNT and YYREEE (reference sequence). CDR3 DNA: TGTGCCAGCAGCTTGGATTCTAGCAGTGCTAACTATGGCTACACCTTC. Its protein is CASSLDSSSANYGYTF. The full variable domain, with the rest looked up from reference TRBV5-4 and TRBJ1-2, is ETGVTQSPTHLIKTRGQQVTLRCSSQSGHNTVSWYQQALGQGPQFIFQYYREEENGRGNFPPRFSGLQFPNYSSELNVNALELDDSALYLCASSLDSSSANYGYTFGSGTRLTVV.

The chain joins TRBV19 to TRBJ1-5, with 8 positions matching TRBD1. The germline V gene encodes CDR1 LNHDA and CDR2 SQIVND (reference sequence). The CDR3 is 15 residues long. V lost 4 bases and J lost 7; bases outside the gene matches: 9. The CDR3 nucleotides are TGTGCCAGTAGTACCGGGACAGGAGGGAGACAGCCCCAGCATTTT. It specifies CASSTGTGGRQPQHF.

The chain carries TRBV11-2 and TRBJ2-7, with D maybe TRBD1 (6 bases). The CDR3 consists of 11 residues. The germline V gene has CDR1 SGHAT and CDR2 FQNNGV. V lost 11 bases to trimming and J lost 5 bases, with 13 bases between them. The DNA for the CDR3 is TGTGCCGGGGGAACAGGGAACGAGCAGTACTTC. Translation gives CAGGTGNEQYF.

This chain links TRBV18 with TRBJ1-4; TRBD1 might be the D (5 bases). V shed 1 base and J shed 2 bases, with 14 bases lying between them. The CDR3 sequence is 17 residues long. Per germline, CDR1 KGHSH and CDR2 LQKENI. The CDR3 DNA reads TGTGCCAGCTCACCACGGACGACCTCAGGGACTAATGAAAAACTGTTTTTT. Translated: CASSPRTTSGTNEKLFF.